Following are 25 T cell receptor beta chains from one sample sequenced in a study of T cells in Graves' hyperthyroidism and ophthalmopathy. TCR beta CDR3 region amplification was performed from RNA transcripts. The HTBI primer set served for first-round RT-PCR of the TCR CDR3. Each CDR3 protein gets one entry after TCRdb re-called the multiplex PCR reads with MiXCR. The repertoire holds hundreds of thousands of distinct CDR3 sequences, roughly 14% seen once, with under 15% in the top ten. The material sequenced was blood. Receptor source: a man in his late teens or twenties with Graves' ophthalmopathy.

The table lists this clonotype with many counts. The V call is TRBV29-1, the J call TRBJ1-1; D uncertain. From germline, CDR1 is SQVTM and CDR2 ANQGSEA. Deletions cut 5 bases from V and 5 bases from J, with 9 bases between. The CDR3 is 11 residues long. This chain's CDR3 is CSVITGTEAFF. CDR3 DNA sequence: TGCAGCGTTATCACCGGGACTGAAGCTTTCTTT. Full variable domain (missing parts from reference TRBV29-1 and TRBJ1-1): SAVISQKPSRDICQRGTSLTIQCQVDSQVTMMFWYRQQPGQSLTLIATANQGSEATYESGFVIDKFPISRPNLTFSTLTVSNMSPEDSSIYLCSVITGTEAFFGQGTRLTVV.

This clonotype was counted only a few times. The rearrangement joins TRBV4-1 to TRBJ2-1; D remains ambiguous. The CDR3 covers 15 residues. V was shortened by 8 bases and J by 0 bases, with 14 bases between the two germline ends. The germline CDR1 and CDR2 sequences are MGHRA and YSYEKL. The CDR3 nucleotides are TGCGCCAGCGCCGTAGGAGAGAGCTCCTACAATGAGCAGTTCTTC. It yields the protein CASAVGESSYNEQFF.

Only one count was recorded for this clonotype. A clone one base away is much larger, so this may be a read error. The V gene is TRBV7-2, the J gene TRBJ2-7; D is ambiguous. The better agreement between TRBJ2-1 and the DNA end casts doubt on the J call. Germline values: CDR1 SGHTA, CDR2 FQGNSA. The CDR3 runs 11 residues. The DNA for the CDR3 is TGTGCCAGCAGCCGCGTTTACGAGCAGTTCTTC. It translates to CASSRVYEQFF.

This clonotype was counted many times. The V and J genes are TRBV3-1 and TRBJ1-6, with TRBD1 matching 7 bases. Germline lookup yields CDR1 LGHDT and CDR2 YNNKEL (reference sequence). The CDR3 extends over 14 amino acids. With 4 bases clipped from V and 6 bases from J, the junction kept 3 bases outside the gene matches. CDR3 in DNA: TGTGCCAGCAGCCCCAACAGGGGTAATTCACCCCTCCACTTT. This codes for CASSPNRGNSPLHF.

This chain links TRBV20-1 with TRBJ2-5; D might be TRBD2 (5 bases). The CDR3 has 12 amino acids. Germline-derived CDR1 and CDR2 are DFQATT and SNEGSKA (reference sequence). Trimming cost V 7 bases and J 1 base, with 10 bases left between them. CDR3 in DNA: TGCAGTGTATCGGGGTCCCAAGAGACCCAGTACTTC. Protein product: CSVSGSQETQYF.

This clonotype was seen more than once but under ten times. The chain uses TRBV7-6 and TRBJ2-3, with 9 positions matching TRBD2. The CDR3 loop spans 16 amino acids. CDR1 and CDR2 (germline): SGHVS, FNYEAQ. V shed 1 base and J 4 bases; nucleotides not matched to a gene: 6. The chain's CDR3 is CASSLGRGGRPDTQYF. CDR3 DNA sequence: TGTGCCAGCAGCTTAGGGCGGGGGGGCCGCCCAGATACGCAGTATTTT. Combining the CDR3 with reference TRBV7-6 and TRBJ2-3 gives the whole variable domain GAGVSQSPRYKVTKRGQDVALRCDPISGHVSLYWYRQALGQGPEFLTYFNYEAQQDKSGLPNDRFSAERPEGSISTLTIQRTEQRDSAMYRCASSLGRGGRPDTQYFGPGTRLTVL.

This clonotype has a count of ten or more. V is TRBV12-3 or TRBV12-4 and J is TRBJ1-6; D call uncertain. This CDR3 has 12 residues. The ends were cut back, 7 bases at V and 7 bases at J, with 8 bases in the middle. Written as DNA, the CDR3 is TGTGCCAGCACCAAAGTGAATTCACCCCTCCACTTT. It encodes CASTKVNSPLHF.

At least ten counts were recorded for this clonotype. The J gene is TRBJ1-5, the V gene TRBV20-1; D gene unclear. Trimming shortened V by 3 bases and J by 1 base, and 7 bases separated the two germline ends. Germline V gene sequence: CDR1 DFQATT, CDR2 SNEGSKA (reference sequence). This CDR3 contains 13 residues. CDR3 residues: CSARWQSNQPQHF. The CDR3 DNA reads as TGCAGTGCTAGGTGGCAGAGCAATCAGCCCCAGCATTTT.

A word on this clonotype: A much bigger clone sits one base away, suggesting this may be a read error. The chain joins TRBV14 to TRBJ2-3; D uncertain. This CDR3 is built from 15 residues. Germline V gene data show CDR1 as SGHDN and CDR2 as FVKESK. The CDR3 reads CASSQVPRSTDTQCF. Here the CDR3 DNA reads TGTGCCAGCAGCCAAGTTCCTAGGAGCACAGATACGCAGTGTTTT. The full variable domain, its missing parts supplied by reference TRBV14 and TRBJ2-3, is EAGVTQFPSHSVIEKGQTVTLRCDPISGHDNLYWYRRVMGKEIKFLLHFVKESKQDESGMPNNRFLAERTGGTYSTLKVQPAELEDSGVYFCASSQVPRSTDTQCFGPGTRLTVL.

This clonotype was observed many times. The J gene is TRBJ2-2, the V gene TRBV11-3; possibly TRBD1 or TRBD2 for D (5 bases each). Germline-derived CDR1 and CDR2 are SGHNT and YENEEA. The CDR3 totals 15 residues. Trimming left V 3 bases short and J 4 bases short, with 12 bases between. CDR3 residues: CASSLGTGLTGELFF. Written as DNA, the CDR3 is TGTGCCAGCAGCTTGGGGACGGGCCTCACCGGGGAGCTGTTTTTT.

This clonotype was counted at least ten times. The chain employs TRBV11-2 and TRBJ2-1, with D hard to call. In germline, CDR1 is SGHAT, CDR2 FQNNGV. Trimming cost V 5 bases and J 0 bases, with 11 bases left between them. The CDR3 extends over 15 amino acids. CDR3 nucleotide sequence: TGTGCCAGCAGCCAGGACCCGAGCTCCTACAATGAGCAGTTCTTC. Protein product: CASSQDPSSYNEQFF.

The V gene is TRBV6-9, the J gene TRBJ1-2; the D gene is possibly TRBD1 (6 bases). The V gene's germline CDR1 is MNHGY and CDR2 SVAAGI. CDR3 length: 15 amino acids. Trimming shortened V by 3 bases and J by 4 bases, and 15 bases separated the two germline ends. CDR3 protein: CASSYEGQIPYGYTF. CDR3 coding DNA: TGTGCCAGCAGTTACGAGGGACAAATCCCCTATGGCTACACCTTC.

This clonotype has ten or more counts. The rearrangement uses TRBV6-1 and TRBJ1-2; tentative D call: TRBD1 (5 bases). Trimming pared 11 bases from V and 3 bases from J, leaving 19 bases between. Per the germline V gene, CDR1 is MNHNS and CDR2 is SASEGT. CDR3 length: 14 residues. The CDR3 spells CAAQQKGRYYGYTF. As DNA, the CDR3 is TGTGCCGCTCAGCAGAAGGGACGGTACTATGGCTACACCTTC.

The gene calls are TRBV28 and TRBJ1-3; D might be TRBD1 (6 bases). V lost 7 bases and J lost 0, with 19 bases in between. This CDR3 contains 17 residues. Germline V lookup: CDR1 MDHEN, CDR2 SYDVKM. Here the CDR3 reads CASISPGGGLSGNTIYF. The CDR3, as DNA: TGTGCCAGCATCTCTCCCGGCGGGGGGCTCTCTGGAAACACCATATATTTT.

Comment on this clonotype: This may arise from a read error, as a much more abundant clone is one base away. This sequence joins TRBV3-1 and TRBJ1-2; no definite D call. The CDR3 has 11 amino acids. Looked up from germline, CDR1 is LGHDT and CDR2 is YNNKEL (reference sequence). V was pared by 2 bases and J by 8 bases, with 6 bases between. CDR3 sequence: CASSQSQGYTF. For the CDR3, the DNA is TGTGCCAGCAGCCAAAGTCAGGGCTACACCTTC.

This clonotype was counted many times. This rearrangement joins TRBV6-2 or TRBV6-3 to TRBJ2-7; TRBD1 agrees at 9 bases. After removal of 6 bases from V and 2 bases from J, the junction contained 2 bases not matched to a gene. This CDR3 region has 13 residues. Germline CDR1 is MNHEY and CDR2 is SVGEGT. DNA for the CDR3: TGTGCCAGCAGCTGGACAGGGGCCTACGAGCAGTACTTC. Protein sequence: CASSWTGAYEQYF.

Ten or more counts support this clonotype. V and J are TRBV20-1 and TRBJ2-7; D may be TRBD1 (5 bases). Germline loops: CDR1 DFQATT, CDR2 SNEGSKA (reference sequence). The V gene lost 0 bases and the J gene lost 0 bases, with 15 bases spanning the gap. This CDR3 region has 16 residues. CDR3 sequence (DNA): TGCAGTGCTAGAGATCTCAGACAGCTAAGCTCCTACGAGCAGTACTTC. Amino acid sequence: CSARDLRQLSSYEQYF.

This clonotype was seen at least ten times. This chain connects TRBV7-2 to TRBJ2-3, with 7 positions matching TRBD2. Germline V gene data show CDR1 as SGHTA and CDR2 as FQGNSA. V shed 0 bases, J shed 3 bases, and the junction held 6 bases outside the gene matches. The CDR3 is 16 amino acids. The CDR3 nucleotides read TGTGCCAGCAGCTTAGCGGGAGGGCCATGGACAGATACGCAGTATTTT. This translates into CASSLAGGPWTDTQYF. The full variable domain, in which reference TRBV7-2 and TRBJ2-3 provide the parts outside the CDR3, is GAGVSQSPSNKVTEKGKDVELRCDPISGHTALYWYRQSLGQGLEFLIYFQGNSAPDKSGLPSDRFSAERTGGSVSTLTIQRTQQEDSAVYLCASSLAGGPWTDTQYFGPGTRLTVL.

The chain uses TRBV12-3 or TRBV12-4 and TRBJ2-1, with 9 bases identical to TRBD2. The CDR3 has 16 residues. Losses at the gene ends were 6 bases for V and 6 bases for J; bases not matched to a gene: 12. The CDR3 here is CASRAGGSGGLNEQFF. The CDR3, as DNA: TGTGCCAGCAGGGCCGGGGGTAGCGGGGGCCTCAATGAGCAGTTCTTC.

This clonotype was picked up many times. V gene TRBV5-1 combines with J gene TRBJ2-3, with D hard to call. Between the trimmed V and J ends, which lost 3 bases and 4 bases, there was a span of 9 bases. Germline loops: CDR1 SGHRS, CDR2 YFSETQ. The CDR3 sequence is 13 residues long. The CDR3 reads CASSSQPPDTQYF. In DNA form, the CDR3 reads TGCGCCAGCAGCTCACAGCCACCAGATACGCAGTATTTT.

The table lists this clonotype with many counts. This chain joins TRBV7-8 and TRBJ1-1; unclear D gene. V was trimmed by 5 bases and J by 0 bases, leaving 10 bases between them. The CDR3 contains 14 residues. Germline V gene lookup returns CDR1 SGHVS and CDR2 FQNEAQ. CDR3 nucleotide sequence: TGTGCCAGCAGCCTCGGCGCAGTGAACACTGAAGCTTTCTTT. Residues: CASSLGAVNTEAFF.

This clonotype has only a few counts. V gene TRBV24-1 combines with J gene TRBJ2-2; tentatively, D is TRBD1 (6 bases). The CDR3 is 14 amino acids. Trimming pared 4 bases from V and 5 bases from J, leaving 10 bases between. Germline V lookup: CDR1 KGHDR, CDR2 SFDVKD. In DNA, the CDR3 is TGTGCCACCAGTGAACAGGGCGGAACCGGGGAGCTGTTTTTT. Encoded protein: CATSEQGGTGELFF.

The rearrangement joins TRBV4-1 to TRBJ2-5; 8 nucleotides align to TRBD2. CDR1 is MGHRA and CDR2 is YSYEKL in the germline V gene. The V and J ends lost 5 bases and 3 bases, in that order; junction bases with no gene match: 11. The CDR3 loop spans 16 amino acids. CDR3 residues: CASSIRSGGVEETQYF. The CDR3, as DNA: TGCGCCAGCAGCATCCGAAGCGGGGGCGTAGAAGAGACCCAGTACTTC.

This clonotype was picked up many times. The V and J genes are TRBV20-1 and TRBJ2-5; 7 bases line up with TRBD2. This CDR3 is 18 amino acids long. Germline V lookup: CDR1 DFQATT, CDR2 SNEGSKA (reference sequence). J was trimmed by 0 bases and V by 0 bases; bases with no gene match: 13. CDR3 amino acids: CSARDVLGQAGNQETQYF. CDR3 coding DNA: TGCAGTGCTAGAGATGTGCTTGGGCAAGCGGGAAACCAAGAGACCCAGTACTTC.

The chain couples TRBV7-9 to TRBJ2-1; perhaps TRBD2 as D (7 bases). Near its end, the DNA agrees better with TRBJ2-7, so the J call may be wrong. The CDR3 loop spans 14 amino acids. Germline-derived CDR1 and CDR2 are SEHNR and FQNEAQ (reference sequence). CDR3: CASRWGGPYNEQYF. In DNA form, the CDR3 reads TGTGCCAGCAGGTGGGGGGGGCCCTACAATGAGCAGTACTTC.